This TCR beta chain was documented in a study of read filtering for tumor transcriptome and immune sequencing. Study-wide findings and caveats: IR-seq and RNA-seq agreed better without single-read clonotypes. Single-read clonotypes: 80% to 90% of IR-seq clonotypes (around 3.5% of reads), about 75% of RNA-seq clonotypes (around 45% of reads).

Ten or more counts support this clonotype. Its antigen remains unknown. The CDR3 totals 11 residues. CDR1 is KGHSH, CDR2 LQKENI, per germline. V was cut by 4 bases and J by 8 bases, with 7 bases left in between. Molecular barcoded adaptors covering alpha/delta and beta/gamma chains were used on around 370 ng RNA. Via MiXCR, TCRdb re-called the reads, giving one row per CDR3 protein. The sample includes roughly 93,000 distinct CDR3 sequences, 20% to 25% seen only once; the top ten take about an eighth. Sequenced input: a population of CD138-negative cells sorted from bone marrow. The rearrangement links TRBV18 to TRBJ2-3; D possibly matches TRBD1 or TRBD2 (5 bases each). The TCR originated in a donor at least 40 years old with multiple myeloma. As DNA, the CDR3 is TGTGCCAGCTCACAGGGGACTACGCAGTATTTT. The encoded protein is CASSQGTTQYF.